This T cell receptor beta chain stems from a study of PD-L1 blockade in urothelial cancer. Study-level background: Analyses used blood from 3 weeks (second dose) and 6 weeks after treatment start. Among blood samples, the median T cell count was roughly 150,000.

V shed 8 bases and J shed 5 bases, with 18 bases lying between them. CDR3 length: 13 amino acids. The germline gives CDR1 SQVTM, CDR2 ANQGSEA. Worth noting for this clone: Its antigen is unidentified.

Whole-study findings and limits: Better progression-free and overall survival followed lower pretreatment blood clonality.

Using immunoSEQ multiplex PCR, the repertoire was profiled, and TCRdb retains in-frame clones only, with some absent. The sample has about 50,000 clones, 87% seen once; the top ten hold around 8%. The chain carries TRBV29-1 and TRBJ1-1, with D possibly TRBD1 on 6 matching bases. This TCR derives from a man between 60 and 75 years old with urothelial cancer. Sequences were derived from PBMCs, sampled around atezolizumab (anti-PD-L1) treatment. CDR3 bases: TGCAGCTTTCGGACGGGGGGCGAAACTGAAGCTTTCTTT. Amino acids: CSFRTGGETEAFF. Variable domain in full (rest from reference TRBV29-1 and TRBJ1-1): SAVISQKPSRDICQRGTSLTIQCQVDSQVTMMFWYRQQPGQSLTLIATANQGSEATYESGFVIDKFPISRPNLTFSTLTVSNMSPEDSSIYLCSFRTGGETEAFFGQGTRLTVV.